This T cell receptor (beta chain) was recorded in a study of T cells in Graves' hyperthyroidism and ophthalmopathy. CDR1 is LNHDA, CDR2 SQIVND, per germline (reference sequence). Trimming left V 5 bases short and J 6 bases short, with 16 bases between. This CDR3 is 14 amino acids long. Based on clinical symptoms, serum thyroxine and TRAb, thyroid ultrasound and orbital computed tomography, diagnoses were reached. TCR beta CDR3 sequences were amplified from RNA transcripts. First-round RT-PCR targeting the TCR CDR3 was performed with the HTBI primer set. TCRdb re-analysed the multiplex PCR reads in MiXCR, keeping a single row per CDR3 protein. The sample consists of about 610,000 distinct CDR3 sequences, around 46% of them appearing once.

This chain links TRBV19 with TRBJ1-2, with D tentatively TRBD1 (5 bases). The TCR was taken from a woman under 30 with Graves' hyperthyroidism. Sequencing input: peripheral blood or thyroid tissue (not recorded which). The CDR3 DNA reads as TGTGCCAGTAGTCCGCCGGTGGGGGTTCATGGCTACACCTTC. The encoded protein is CASSPPVGVHGYTF.